This is a list of T cell receptor beta chains from one sample in a study of blood T cell repertoires in COVID-19. Using immunoSEQ multiplex PCR, the repertoire was profiled, and TCRdb retains in-frame clones only, with some absent. The data contain some 290,000 clones, about nine tenths of them singletons. The sequenced material came from PBMCs or T cells enriched from blood (not recorded which). Every receptor here comes from a woman in her thirties or forties with acute COVID-19. The CDR3 runs from the conserved cysteine through the conserved F or W. D genes are given only for firm matches. The size field is filled for only some rows; it gives once, few, many or a size class.

NA | TRBJ1-1 | TRBV5-1 | NA | CASSSDIEAFF | TGCGCCAGCAGCTCTGACATAGAAGCTTTCTTT
TRBD2 | TRBJ2-5 | TRBV7-2 | NA | CASSLARRIAGVEETQYF | TGTGCCAGCAGCTTAGCCCGGAGAATAGCGGGAGTGGAGGAGACCCAGTACTTC
TRBD2 | TRBJ2-5 | TRBV5-1 | NA | CASSLFGIVSGSETQYF | TGCGCCAGCAGCTTGTTTGGGATCGTTAGCGGGTCGGAGACCCAGTACTTC
NA | TRBJ2-3 | TRBV10-1 | NA | CASSEPTRIGDTQYF | TGCGCCAGCAGTGAGCCCACTAGGATCGGCGATACGCAGTATTTT
TRBD1 | TRBJ1-5 | TRBV24-1 | NA | CATSEAGQSSNQPQHF | TGTGCCACCAGTGAGGCGGGACAGTCTAGCAATCAGCCCCAGCATTTT
NA | TRBJ1-1 | TRBV29-1 | NA | CSVDRGRTEAFF | TGCAGCGTTGACAGGGGTCGTACTGAAGCTTTCTTT
NA | TRBJ2-4 | TRBV11-2 | NA | CASSPTGNLAKNIQYF | TGTGCCAGCAGCCCGACGGGGAACCTAGCCAAAAACATTCAGTACTTC
TRBD1 | TRBJ1-6 | TRBV28 | NA | CASTEPGQGGSPLHF | TGTGCCAGCACCGAACCGGGGCAGGGGGGCTCACCCCTCCACTTT
NA | TRBJ1-2 | TRBV20-1 | NA | CSASDTEGYTF | TGCAGTGCTTCTGACACAGAGGGCTACACCTTC
TRBD1 | TRBJ1-4 | TRBV7-9 | NA | CASSLRGTGVNEKLFF | TGTGCCAGCAGCCTTCGGGGGACAGGCGTTAATGAAAAACTGTTTTTT
NA | TRBJ1-2 | TRBV7-8 | NA | CASSPPEGYYGYTF | TGTGCCAGCAGCCCCCCGGAGGGGTACTATGGCTACACCTTC
NA | TRBJ2-3 | TRBV4-3 | many | CASSQERTDTQYF | TGCGCCAGCAGCCAGGAGCGCACAGATACGCAGTATTTT
NA | TRBJ2-7 | TRBV5-4 | NA | CASSPTPGSSYEQYF | TGTGCCAGCAGCCCGACTCCGGGTTCATCCTACGAGCAGTACTTC
NA | TRBJ1-1 | TRBV19 | NA | CASSMYRALGPEAFF | TGTGCCAGTAGTATGTACAGGGCCCTGGGGCCTGAAGCTTTCTTT
NA | TRBJ1-2 | TRBV27 | once | CASSLGGRYGYTF | TGTGCCAGCAGTTTAGGGGGCCGGTATGGCTACACCTTC
NA | TRBJ2-5 | TRBV15 | NA | CATSRVGTMEETQYF | TGTGCCACCAGCAGAGTAGGTACGATGGAGGAGACCCAGTACTTC
NA | TRBJ1-2 | TRBV6-1 | NA | CASSEPFYYGYTF | TGTGCCAGCAGTGAACCTTTTTACTATGGCTACACCTTC
NA | TRBJ1-1 | TRBV5-1 | NA | CASSQGTGNTEAFF | TGCGCCAGCAGTCAGGGGACGGGGAACACTGAAGCTTTCTTT
NA | TRBJ1-4 | TRBV7-2 | few | CASSLVADEKLFF | TGTGCCAGCAGCTTAGTAGCGGACGAAAAACTGTTTTTT
NA | TRBJ1-4 | TRBV15 | NA | CATSRATLEGLNEKLFF | TGTGCCACCAGCAGAGCTACTCTAGAGGGCCTTAATGAAAAACTGTTTTTT
NA | TRBJ1-1 | TRBV5-1 | NA | CASSFVAVNTEAFF | TGCGCCAGCAGCTTCGTAGCGGTGAACACTGAAGCTTTCTTT
NA | TRBJ1-5 | TRBV11-2 | NA | CASSSPLCSELDNQPQHF | TGTGCCAGCAGCTCCCCCCTTTGCTCGGAGCTCGACAATCAGCCCCAGCATTTT
NA | TRBJ1-6 | TRBV4-1 | NA | CASSQATREIPNSPLHF | TGCGCCAGCAGCCAAGCAACGAGGGAGATCCCTAATTCACCCCTCCACTTT
NA | TRBJ1-6 | TRBV25-1 | NA | CASNRAGNSPLHF | TGTGCCAGCAACCGAGCAGGGAATTCACCCCTCCACTTT
TRBD1 | TRBJ1-1 | TRBV28 | NA | CASSSYRDSRASDTEAFF | TGTGCCAGCAGTTCATACCGGGACAGCAGAGCCTCGGACACTGAAGCTTTCTTT
NA | TRBJ2-1 | TRBV4-3 | NA | CASSHSTDYDEQFF | TGCGCCAGCAGCCACTCGACAGATTACGATGAGCAGTTCTTC
TRBD2 | TRBJ2-3 | TRBV27 | NA | CASSSSSSGRGTDTQYF | TGTGCCAGCAGTTCATCCTCTAGCGGGAGGGGCACAGATACGCAGTATTTT
NA | TRBJ1-2 | TRBV28 | once | CATELFGGNGYTF | TGTGCCACCGAACTATTTGGGGGCAATGGCTACACCTTC
TRBD1 | TRBJ2-7 | TRBV4-1 | NA | CASSQDRGLSYEQYF | TGCGCCAGCAGCCAAGATAGGGGGCTGAGCTACGAGCAGTACTTC
TRBD2 | TRBJ2-1 | TRBV7-9 | NA | CASSSILAGSSYNEQFF | TGTGCCAGCAGCTCGATACTAGCGGGGTCATCCTACAATGAGCAGTTCTTC
TRBD2 | TRBJ2-3 | TRBV9 | NA | CASSPRGLAETDTQYF | TGTGCCAGCAGCCCAAGAGGACTAGCGGAGACCGATACGCAGTATTTT
NA | TRBJ1-2 | TRBV9 | NA | CASTPGELNYGYTF | TGTGCCAGCACCCCCGGAGAGTTAAACTATGGCTACACCTTC